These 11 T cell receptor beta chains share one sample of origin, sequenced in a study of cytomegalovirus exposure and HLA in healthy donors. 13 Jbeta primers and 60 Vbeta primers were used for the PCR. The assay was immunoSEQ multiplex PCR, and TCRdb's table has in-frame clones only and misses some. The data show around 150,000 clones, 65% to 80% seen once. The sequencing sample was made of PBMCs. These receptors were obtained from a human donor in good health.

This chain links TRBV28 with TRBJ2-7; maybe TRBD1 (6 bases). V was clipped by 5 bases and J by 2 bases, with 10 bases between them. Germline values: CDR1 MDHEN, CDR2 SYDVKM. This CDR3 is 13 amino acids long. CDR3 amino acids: CASSRQDPYEQYF. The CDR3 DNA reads TGTGCCAGCAGTCGACAGGACCCCTACGAGCAGTACTTC.

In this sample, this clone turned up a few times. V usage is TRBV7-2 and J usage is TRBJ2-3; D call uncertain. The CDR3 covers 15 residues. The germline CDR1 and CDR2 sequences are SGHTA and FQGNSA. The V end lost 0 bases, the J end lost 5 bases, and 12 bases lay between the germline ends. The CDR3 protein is CASSLALLAEDTQYF. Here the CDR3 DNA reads TGTGCCAGCAGCTTAGCGCTCTTGGCCGAAGATACGCAGTATTTT. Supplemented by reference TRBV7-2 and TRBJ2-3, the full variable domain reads GAGVSQSPSNKVTEKGKDVELRCDPISGHTALYWYRQSLGQGLEFLIYFQGNSAPDKSGLPSDRFSAERTGGSVSTLTIQRTQQEDSAVYLCASSLALLAEDTQYFGPGTRLTVL.

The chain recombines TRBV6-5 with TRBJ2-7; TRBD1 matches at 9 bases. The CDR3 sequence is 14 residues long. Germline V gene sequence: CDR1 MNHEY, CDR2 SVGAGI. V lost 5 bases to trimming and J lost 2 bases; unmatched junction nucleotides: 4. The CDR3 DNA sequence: TGTGCCAGCAGTACGGACAGGGGCCCCTACGAGCAGTACTTC. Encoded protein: CASSTDRGPYEQYF.

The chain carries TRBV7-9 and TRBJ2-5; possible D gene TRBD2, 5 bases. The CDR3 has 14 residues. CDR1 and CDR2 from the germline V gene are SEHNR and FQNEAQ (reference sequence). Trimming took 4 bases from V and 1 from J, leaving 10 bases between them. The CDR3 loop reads CASSSRLIQETQYF. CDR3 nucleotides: TGTGCCAGCAGCTCCCGACTAATCCAAGAGACCCAGTACTTC. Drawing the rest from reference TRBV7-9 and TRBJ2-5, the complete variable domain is DTGVSQNPRHKITKRGQNVTFRCDPISEHNRLYWYRQTLGQGPEFLTYFQNEAQLEKSRLLSDRFSAERPKGSFSTLEIQRTEQGDSAMYLCASSSRLIQETQYFGPGTRLLVL.

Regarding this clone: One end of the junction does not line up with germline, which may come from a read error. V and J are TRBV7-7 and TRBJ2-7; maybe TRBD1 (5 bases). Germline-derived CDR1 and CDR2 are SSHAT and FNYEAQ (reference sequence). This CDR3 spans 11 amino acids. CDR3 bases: TGTGCTAGCAGCCCCAGGGACGAGCAGTACTTC. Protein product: CASSPRDEQYF. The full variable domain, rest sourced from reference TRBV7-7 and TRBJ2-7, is GAGVSQSPRYKVTKRGQDVTLRCDPISSHATLYWYQQALGQGPEFLTYFNYEAQPDKSGLPSDRFSAERPEGSISTLTIQRTEQRDSAMYRCASSPRDEQYFGPGTRLTVT.

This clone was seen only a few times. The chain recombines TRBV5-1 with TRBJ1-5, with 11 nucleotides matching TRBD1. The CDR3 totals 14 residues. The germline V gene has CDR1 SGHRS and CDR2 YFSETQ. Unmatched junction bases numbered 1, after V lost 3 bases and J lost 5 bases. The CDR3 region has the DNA TGCGCCAGCAGCTGGGGACAGGGGGATCAGCCCCAGCATTTT. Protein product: CASSWGQGDQPQHF.

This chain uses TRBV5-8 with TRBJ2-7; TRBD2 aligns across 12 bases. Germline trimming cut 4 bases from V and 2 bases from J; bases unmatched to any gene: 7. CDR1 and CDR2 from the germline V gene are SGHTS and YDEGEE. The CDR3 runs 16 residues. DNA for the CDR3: TGTGCCAGCAGCCCAAGACTAGCGGGAGCCCCCTACGAGCAGTACTTC. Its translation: CASSPRLAGAPYEQYF.

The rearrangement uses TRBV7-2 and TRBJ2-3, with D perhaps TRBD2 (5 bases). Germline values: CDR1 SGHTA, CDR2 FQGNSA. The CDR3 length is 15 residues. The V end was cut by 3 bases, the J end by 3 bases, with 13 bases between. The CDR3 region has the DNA TGTGCCAGCAGCTTCGACACTGGGAGAACAGATACGCAGTATTTT. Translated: CASSFDTGRTDTQYF.

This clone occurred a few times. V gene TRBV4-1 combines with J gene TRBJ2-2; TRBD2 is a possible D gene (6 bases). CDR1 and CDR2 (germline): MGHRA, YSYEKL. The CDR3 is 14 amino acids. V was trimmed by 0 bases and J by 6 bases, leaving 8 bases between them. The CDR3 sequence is CASSQDREPGELFF. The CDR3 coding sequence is TGCGCCAGCAGCCAAGATCGGGAGCCCGGGGAGCTGTTTTTT.

CDR3 nucleotide sequence: TGTGCCAGCGCAGGGACAGCGGCCTACAATGAGCAGTTCTTC. Its translation is CASAGTAAYNEQFF. The chain uses TRBV6-5 and TRBJ2-1; 7 bases are a match to TRBD1. Germline V gene lookup returns CDR1 MNHEY and CDR2 SVGAGI. The CDR3 totals 14 residues. Trimming cost V 8 bases and J 2 bases; bases outside gene matches: 6.

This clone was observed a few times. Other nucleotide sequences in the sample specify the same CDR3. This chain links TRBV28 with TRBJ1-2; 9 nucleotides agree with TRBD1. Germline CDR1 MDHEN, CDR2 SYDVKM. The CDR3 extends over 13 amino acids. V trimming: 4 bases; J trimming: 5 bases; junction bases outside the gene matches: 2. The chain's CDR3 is CASSSGQGYGYTF. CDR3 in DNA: TGTGCCAGCAGTTCGGGACAGGGTTATGGCTACACCTTC.